The clone carrying this T cell receptor beta chain has only a few counts. This specimen comes from a study of control samples from healthy donors and cancer patients. Generated by immunoSEQ multiplex PCR, the TCRdb table keeps only in-frame clones and is missing some. This table holds 90,000 to 100,000 clones, around 80% found once. The TCR originated in a man in his sixties in good health. The sequencing sample was made of blood.

The CDR3 region is CASSWDRTPNQPQHF. Here the CDR3 DNA reads TGTGCCAGCAGTTGGGACAGGACCCCGAATCAGCCCCAGCATTTT. The chain employs TRBV6-5 and TRBJ1-5, with 8 bases aligning to TRBD1. Germline V CDR1 and CDR2: MNHEY, SVGAGI. The CDR3 length is 15 residues. V lost 4 bases to trimming and J lost 4 bases; unmatched junction nucleotides: 6.